This is a list of T cell receptor beta chains from one sample in a study of identical twins. MiXCR, run by TCRdb on the 5' RACE reads, gives a single entry per CDR3 protein. The sample gives roughly 750,000 distinct CDR3 sequences, 21% of which show up once; 4% to 5.5% is in the top ten. These same records also appear under a second study, on T cells expressing NK-cell markers.

The sequencing input was PBMCs. The receptors derive from a woman between 18 and 30 years old in good health. Both conserved end residues are part of each CDR3. D genes are given only for firm matches. Size values are once, few and many counts, or a class for expanded clones, and some rows have none.

clone size,D gene,J gene,V gene,CDR3 DNA,CDR3 protein
few,NA,TRBJ1-4,TRBV5-6,TGTGCCAGCAGCCGGCGAGGCGTAAACGAAAAACTGTTTTTT,CASSRRGVNEKLFF
few,NA,TRBJ2-5,TRBV5-1,TGCGCCAGCAGCTTGGCTCCCGGGGGATTCGAGACCCAGTACTTC,CASSLAPGGFETQYF
few,TRBD2,TRBJ2-1,TRBV5-1,TGCGCCAGCAGCTTGGAGGCTAGCGGATCCTACAATGAGCAGTTCTTC,CASSLEASGSYNEQFF
few,NA,TRBJ2-1,TRBV7-9,TGTGCCAGCAGCTTAAGTAGTTCCGTAGAGCAGTTCTTC,CASSLSSSVEQFF
few,NA,TRBJ1-3,TRBV7-8,TGTGCCAGCAGTAGTTACTCTGGAAACACCATATATTTT,CASSSYSGNTIYF
few,NA,TRBJ1-1,TRBV6-6,TGTGGGGCGGGTCCCAAGGTGGCAGCTTTCTTT,CGAGPKVAAFF
many,TRBD2,TRBJ2-7,TRBV12-3/TRBV12-4,TGTGCCAGCAGTTTATCGGCTAGCGGGGCGTCTGAGCAGTACTTC,CASSLSASGASEQYF
NA,NA,TRBJ1-2,TRBV20-1,TGCAGTGCCGAGGTCAGAGCAGTGAACTATGGCTACACCTTC,CSAEVRAVNYGYTF
NA,NA,TRBJ1-1,TRBV20-1,TGCAGTGCCCCATCTCGGTTTCTCACTGAAGCTTTCTTT,CSAPSRFLTEAFF
few,NA,TRBJ1-4,TRBV12-3/TRBV12-4,TGTGCCAGTTCGCAGGGAAGGACTAATGAAAAACTGTTTTTT,CASSQGRTNEKLFF
few,NA,TRBJ2-7,TRBV7-8,TGTGCCAGCAGCTTAGAAGAGGACTCCTACGAGCAGTACTTC,CASSLEEDSYEQYF
many,NA,TRBJ2-5,TRBV2,TGTGCCAGCCAATGGGACCCCGGTCTCGAGACCCAGTACTTC,CASQWDPGLETQYF
NA,NA,TRBJ2-7,TRBV5-1,TGCGCCAGCAGGTCGGATTACGAGCAGTACTTC,CASRSDYEQYF
few,NA,TRBJ2-1,TRBV12-3/TRBV12-4,TGTGCCAGCAGGCCACGGAGCGATGAGCAGTTCTTC,CASRPRSDEQFF
NA,NA,TRBJ1-1,TRBV29-1,TGCAGCGTTGTTTGGCAACTGAACACTGAAGCTTTCTTT,CSVVWQLNTEAFF
NA,NA,TRBJ1-6,TRBV20-1,TGCAGTGCTGAGACGAAGGGGTTAGGGTCACCCCTCCACTTT,CSAETKGLGSPLHF
NA,TRBD1,TRBJ2-6,TRBV5-1,TGCGCCAGCAGCACGGACAGGGCCTCTGAGGGGGCCAACGTCCTGACTTTC,CASSTDRASEGANVLTF
many,NA,TRBJ1-1,TRBV18,TGTGCCAGCTCACCGGACCTGAACACTGAAGCTTTCTTT,CASSPDLNTEAFF
few,NA,TRBJ2-1,TRBV20-1,TGCAGTGCTAGGAGATTGGGGGATGAGCAGTTCTTC,CSARRLGDEQFF
few,NA,TRBJ2-1,TRBV18,TGTGCCAGCTCACTAAGGAGCCCTGGGGCGAGTAATGAGCAGTTCTTC,CASSLRSPGASNEQFF
NA,TRBD1,TRBJ1-5,TRBV20-1,TGCTCTGGTTGGGACAGGGGGCAAAATCAGCCCCAGCATTTT,CSGWDRGQNQPQHF
few,NA,TRBJ1-5,TRBV6-1,TGTGCCAGCAGAAGAGCAGTGGCTCAGCCCCAGCATTTT,CASRRAVAQPQHF
NA,NA,TRBJ1-2,TRBV12-3/TRBV12-4,TGTGCCAGCAGTTTAGCTGGGGCCCAGGGCTACACCTTC,CASSLAGAQGYTF
few,NA,TRBJ2-7,TRBV7-9,TGTGCCAGCAGCCCCGGGACACATACCTACGAGCAGTACTTC,CASSPGTHTYEQYF
NA,NA,TRBJ1-1,TRBV6-1,TGTGCCAGCACCTTCGGACGGGGGAGGAGGAACACTGAAGCTTTCTTT,CASTFGRGRRNTEAFF
NA,TRBD1,TRBJ1-6,TRBV10-3,TGTGCCATCGGAGGACAGGGAGGAATGGCACCCCTCCACTTT,CAIGGQGGMAPLHF
few,NA,TRBJ2-1,TRBV20-1,TGCAGTGCTAGAGGGGCCGCGTACAATGAGCAGTTCTTC,CSARGAAYNEQFF
NA,TRBD2,TRBJ2-7,TRBV2,TGTGCCAACCCCCCGTTGCGGGGGGTCGACGAGCAGTACTTC,CANPPLRGVDEQYF
once,NA,TRBJ2-2,TRBV9,TGTGCCAGCAGCGTAGCTGGGAGCGGGGAGCTGTTTTTT,CASSVAGSGELFF
many,NA,TRBJ2-3,TRBV5-1,TGCGCCAGTAGGAGGAGCACAGATACGCAGTATTTT,CASRRSTDTQYF
few,NA,TRBJ2-3,TRBV4-3,TGCGCCAGCAGCCAGGCAGTCCGCACAGATACGCAGTATTTT,CASSQAVRTDTQYF
few,NA,TRBJ1-1,TRBV4-3,TGCGCCAGCAGCCAAGAAGAGGGGAGAAGCGGGGCTGAAGCTTTCTTT,CASSQEEGRSGAEAFF
NA,TRBD1,TRBJ2-7,TRBV7-9,TGTGCCAGCAGCTCGGGACAGAGGTACGACGAGCAGTACTTC,CASSSGQRYDEQYF
NA,NA,TRBJ1-1,TRBV7-9,TGTGCCAGCAGCCCCCTCCGGGGTAGAGTCACTGAAGCTTTCTTT,CASSPLRGRVTEAFF
many,TRBD1,TRBJ2-7,TRBV30,TGTGCCTGGAGTGGACAGGGCCCCGGGTACTTC,CAWSGQGPGYF
few,NA,TRBJ2-3,TRBV18,TGTGCCAGCTCTCCAAGTCGGGATTTGAATACGCAGTATTTT,CASSPSRDLNTQYF
many,TRBD1,TRBJ2-1,TRBV29-1,TGCAGCGCCCAAGGGGGGACAGGGCGGTCCACCGCCTACAATGAGCAGTTCTTC,CSAQGGTGRSTAYNEQFF
NA,TRBD1,TRBJ1-2,TRBV19,TGTGCCAGTAGTATCGCCCAGGGGGCTAACTATGGCTACACCTTC,CASSIAQGANYGYTF
few,NA,TRBJ1-2,TRBV29-1,TGCAGCGTTGGCTGGAGGCTACAGAACTATGGCTACACCTTC,CSVGWRLQNYGYTF
NA,NA,TRBJ2-5,TRBV7-8,TGTGCCAGCAGCTTAGGTCGGCAGGATTACGAGACCCAGTACTTC,CASSLGRQDYETQYF